Listed here are 24 T cell receptor beta chains from one sample, sequenced in a study of vaccination effects on CD4 cells after COVID-19. Their antigen targets remain unknown. The table came from immunoSEQ multiplex PCR; TCRdb's copy has only in-frame clones and leaves some out. This repertoire shows around 30,000 clones, about 66% found once; its top ten account for 8.7%. ViraFEST assay sequencing came after antigen-specific CD4+ T cells were expanded with viral peptide pools. Investigators separated out CD4+ T cells once around 9 days of culture had passed. Each participant received a vaccine that was either BNT162b2 or mRNA-1273, given as two doses. The source material was CD4+ T cells from PBMCs cultured with SARS-CoV-2 spike peptides, sampled after COVID-19 vaccination. The source is a human donor who received a COVID-19 vaccine.

The chain employs TRBV14 and TRBJ2-3; D uncertain. The CDR3 totals 14 residues. The germline gives CDR1 SGHDN, CDR2 FVKESK. V was clipped by 0 bases and J by 5 bases, with 9 bases between them. CDR3 DNA sequence: TGTGCCAGCAGCCAAGATCCTCTGAAAGATACGCAGTATTTT. It translates to CASSQDPLKDTQYF.

This clone was detected only a few times. V usage is TRBV15 and J usage is TRBJ2-6; 7 bases line up with TRBD1. CDR3 length equals 15 residues. V shed 10 bases, J shed 0 bases, and the junction held 6 bases outside the gene matches. The germline V gene encodes CDR1 LNHNV and CDR2 YYDKDF (reference sequence). The CDR3 region has the DNA TGTGCCAGCCGGGACAGCCTCTCTGGGGCCAACGTCCTGACTTTC. It translates to CASRDSLSGANVLTF.

The gene calls are TRBV19 and TRBJ2-7; D is possibly TRBD1 or TRBD2 (7 bases each). The CDR3 contains 15 residues. CDR1 is LNHDA and CDR2 is SQIVND in the germline V gene (reference sequence). V was trimmed by 5 bases and J by 0 bases, leaving 14 bases between them. This chain's CDR3 is CASSAGGGTSYEQYF. The CDR3 coding sequence is TGTGCCAGTAGTGCAGGGGGGGGGACCTCCTACGAGCAGTACTTC.

This clone was recorded once. The chain employs TRBV7-6 and TRBJ2-4; 8 positions match TRBD1. CDR1 is SGHVS and CDR2 is FNYEAQ in the germline V gene. The CDR3 has 20 amino acids. Losses at the gene ends were 5 bases for V and 0 bases for J; bases not matched to a gene: 18. This chain's CDR3 is CASSPYVGQDDILAKNIQYF. Here the CDR3 DNA reads TGTGCCAGCAGCCCGTACGTGGGACAGGATGACATTTTAGCCAAAAACATTCAGTACTTC.

This clone occurred a few times. V gene TRBV5-6 combines with J gene TRBJ1-2; D uncertain. The CDR3 contains 14 residues. Trimming shortened V by 4 bases and J by 3 bases, and 13 bases separated the two germline ends. From germline, CDR1 is SGHDT and CDR2 YYEEEE. CDR3 amino acids: CASSGQQRDYGYTF. The CDR3 coding sequence is TGTGCCAGCAGCGGTCAACAACGAGACTATGGCTACACCTTC.

The chain combines TRBV6-5 with TRBJ1-3, with D tentatively TRBD1 (5 bases). CDR1 and CDR2 (germline): MNHEY, SVGAGI. The length of the CDR3 is 12 residues. With 8 bases removed from V and 4 bases from J, the gap between germline ends came to 9 bases. The CDR3 DNA is TGTGCCAGCCAGCGGGGCGGAAACACCATATATTTT. This translates into CASQRGGNTIYF.

V gene TRBV6-2 or TRBV6-3 combines with J gene TRBJ2-1; 7 positions agree with TRBD2. Per germline, CDR1 MNHEY and CDR2 SVGEGT. The length of the CDR3 is 15 residues. V was pared by 2 bases and J by 7 bases, with 8 bases of the junction left unmatched. The CDR3: CASSYRVGGSNEQFF. The DNA of the CDR3 is TGTGCCAGCAGTTACCGCGTGGGGGGGTCAAATGAGCAGTTCTTC.

CDR3: CASSQDQPQHF. As DNA, the CDR3 is TGTGCCAGCAGCCAAGATCAGCCCCAGCATTTT. V is TRBV3-1 (or the pseudogene TRBV3-2) and J is TRBJ1-5; D remains unclear. The CDR3 has 11 amino acids. CDR1 is LGHDT, CDR2 YNNKEL, per germline (reference sequence). Trimming took 0 bases from V and 6 from J, leaving 0 bases between them.

The J gene is TRBJ2-5, the V gene TRBV5-4; 8 bases line up with TRBD2. The J segment lost 4 bases and the V segment lost 5 bases, leaving 7 bases of the junction unmatched. The CDR3 consists of 14 residues. The germline V gene has CDR1 SGHNT and CDR2 YYREEE (reference sequence). This CDR3 reads CASRLGLAGETQYF. CDR3 DNA: TGTGCCAGCAGGCTGGGGCTAGCGGGAGAGACCCAGTACTTC.

The rearrangement uses TRBV19 and TRBJ1-1; a weak D match, TRBD1 (6 bases). The CDR3 is made up of 15 amino acids. CDR1 and CDR2 (germline): LNHDA, SQIVND (reference sequence). The V end was cut by 7 bases, the J end by 1 base, with 16 bases between. The CDR3 region has the DNA TGTGCCAGTATCGCCCTGGGACACTCGAACACTGAAGCTTTCTTT. Residues: CASIALGHSNTEAFF.

This clone counts as medium-sized. The genes are TRBV27 and TRBJ2-7; D is ambiguous. Deletions cut 2 bases from V and 5 bases from J, with 13 bases between. The CDR3 is 14 residues long. The germline gives CDR1 MNHEY, CDR2 SMNVEV (reference sequence). CDR3 residues: CASSLNPLTHEQYF. The CDR3 region has the DNA TGTGCCAGCAGTTTAAATCCGTTAACCCACGAGCAGTACTTC.

V gene TRBV18 combines with J gene TRBJ1-6; a weak D match, TRBD1 (6 bases). This CDR3 contains 15 residues. Germline values: CDR1 KGHSH, CDR2 LQKENI. V lost 4 bases and J 7 bases, leaving 14 bases between the germline ends. The CDR3 sequence is CASSRQQGKNSPLHF. In DNA, the CDR3 is TGTGCCAGCTCACGGCAACAGGGAAAGAATTCACCCCTCCACTTT.

A few counts support this clone. The chain has TRBV5-1 and TRBJ2-3; possibly TRBD2 for D (6 bases). Trimming removed 4 bases from V and 0 bases from J, with 15 bases in between. Germline lookup yields CDR1 SGHRS and CDR2 YFSETQ. CDR3 length: 16 residues. CDR3 sequence: CASSPYASASTDTQYF. The CDR3, as DNA: TGCGCCAGCAGCCCCTATGCTAGCGCTAGCACAGATACGCAGTATTTT.

The chain couples TRBV10-2 to TRBJ1-4; TRBD1 is a possible D gene (5 bases). Germline V CDR1 and CDR2: WSHSY, SAAADI. V was pared by 6 bases and J by 2 bases, with 13 bases between. This CDR3 is 15 amino acids long. The CDR3 sequence: CASRPRAETNEKLFF. Written as DNA, the CDR3 is TGCGCCAGCAGACCCAGGGCCGAGACTAATGAAAAACTGTTTTTT.

This clone is a singleton in its sample. The chain uses TRBV2 and TRBJ2-3; 7 nucleotides line up with TRBD1. The CDR3 has 14 amino acids. V gave up 11 bases and J gave up 2 bases; unmatched junction bases: 10. Looked up from germline, CDR1 is SNHLY and CDR2 is FYNNEI. CDR3 coding DNA: TGTGCCGGCTCCAACAGGGGTAACACAGATACGCAGTATTTT. The encoded protein is CAGSNRGNTDTQYF.

This clone was counted once. The rearrangement uses TRBV6-5 and TRBJ2-1; 10 positions match TRBD2. V gave up 5 bases and J gave up 9 bases; unmatched junction bases: 7. The germline V gene has CDR1 MNHEY and CDR2 SVGAGI. CDR3 length: 14 amino acids. CDR3 loop: CASSSGRALFEQFF. The CDR3 DNA reads TGTGCCAGCAGTAGCGGGAGGGCCTTATTTGAGCAGTTCTTC.

CDR3 sequence (DNA): TGTGCCAGTAGTCCTCTTCGGGCGCGCGGAGGGGAGCTGTTTTTT. Protein sequence: CASSPLRARGGELFF. This chain links TRBV19 with TRBJ2-2; the D is unclear. V gave up 5 bases and J gave up 8 bases, with 18 bases separating them. The CDR3 totals 15 residues. From germline, CDR1 is LNHDA and CDR2 SQIVND (reference sequence).

This clone was picked up a small number of times. V usage is TRBV7-8 and J usage is TRBJ2-7, with 9 nucleotides matching TRBD1. Trimming cost V 8 bases and J 9 bases; bases outside gene matches: 20. CDR1 is SGHVS, CDR2 FQNEAQ, per germline. CDR3 size: 16 residues. For the CDR3, the DNA is TGTGCCAGCTTGGGCAGGGGGACAGGGTCTACTACTTGGCAGTACTTC. It yields the protein CASLGRGTGSTTWQYF.

This rearrangement joins TRBV19 to TRBJ1-2; 7 nucleotides line up with TRBD1. The CDR3 runs 16 residues. J was trimmed by 2 bases and V by 4 bases; bases with no gene match: 10. Germline V gene sequence: CDR1 LNHDA, CDR2 SQIVND (reference sequence). This CDR3 reads CASSTTGSAQNYGYTF. The DNA for the CDR3 is TGTGCCAGTAGTACGACAGGGAGTGCCCAAAACTATGGCTACACCTTC.

J is TRBJ1-4 and V is TRBV19, with a possible D match to TRBD1 (5 bases). Germline lookup yields CDR1 LNHDA and CDR2 SQIVND (reference sequence). The CDR3 length is 15 residues. Trimming pared 6 bases from V and 0 bases from J, leaving 11 bases between. This CDR3 reads CASRARTTTNEKLFF. CDR3 nucleotides: TGTGCCAGTAGAGCCCGGACAACAACTAATGAAAAACTGTTTTTT.

The J gene is TRBJ1-6, the V gene TRBV5-1; D is perhaps TRBD1 (6 bases). The CDR3 is 15 amino acids. Trimming pared 0 bases from V and 5 bases from J, leaving 9 bases between. Germline CDR1 SGHRS, CDR2 YFSETQ. CDR3 coding DNA: TGCGCCAGCAGCTTGGAGGGGGGGAATAATTCACCCCTCCACTTT. It codes for CASSLEGGNNSPLHF.

This chain uses TRBV27 with TRBJ2-7; D ambiguous. Germline values: CDR1 MNHEY, CDR2 SMNVEV (reference sequence). Trimming stripped 6 bases from V and 0 bases from J, with 6 bases between. The CDR3 length is 12 residues. The CDR3, as DNA: TGTGCCAGCAGGGGGTACTCCTACGAGCAGTACTTC. Translated: CASRGYSYEQYF.

The chain joins TRBV30 to TRBJ1-2; D is ambiguous. Per the germline V gene, CDR1 is GTSNPN and CDR2 is SVGIG (reference sequence). The V end was cut by 0 bases, the J end by 8 bases, with 13 bases between. The CDR3 loop spans 13 amino acids. CDR3 DNA: TGTGCCTGGAGTGTAAGCCCTCCGGTGGGCTACACCTTC. Its translation: CAWSVSPPVGYTF.

This rearrangement joins TRBV6-1 to TRBJ1-1; D gene uncertain. From germline, CDR1 is MNHNS and CDR2 SASEGT. V gave up 2 bases and J gave up 6 bases, with 10 bases separating them. CDR3 length equals 13 residues. CDR3 region: CASSETRRSEAFF. The CDR3 DNA sequence: TGTGCCAGCAGTGAAACGCGGAGATCTGAAGCTTTCTTT.